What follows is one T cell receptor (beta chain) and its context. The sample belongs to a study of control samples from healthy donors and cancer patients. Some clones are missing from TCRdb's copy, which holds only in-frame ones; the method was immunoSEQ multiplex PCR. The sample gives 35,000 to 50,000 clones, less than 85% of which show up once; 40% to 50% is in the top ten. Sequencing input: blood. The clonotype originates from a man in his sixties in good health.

The CDR3 sequence: CASSVRVDYGYTF. The CDR3 coding sequence is TGTGCCAGCAGCGTCAGAGTAGACTATGGCTACACCTTC. The chain has TRBV6-5 and TRBJ1-2; D uncertain. V shed 6 bases and J shed 3 bases, with 11 bases lying between them. The CDR3 spans 13 residues. The germline V gene has CDR1 MNHEY and CDR2 SVGAGI.